This paragraph reports one TCR beta chain. This clonotype was recorded at least ten times. The antigen it binds to is not known. No quality values exist for individual bases; no much larger clone is one base distant. This entry comes from a study of T-cell reconstitution after alpha-beta-depleted transplantation in children (dated by TCRdb to between 2015 and 2016). Broadly, across the study: Using TCR repertoire profiling, the study followed T-cell immune reconstitution in a quantitative way in children after TCRalphabeta/CD19-depleted allogeneic hematopoietic cell transplantation.

To prepare the library, PCR was applied. Sequenced using an Illumina HiSeq 2500. To normalize quantification of the TCRbeta repertoire, the TCR libraries were built with molecular barcoding that relied on unique molecular identifiers. The public sequencing data were trimmed at Q25 with fastp and processed into clonotypes with MiXCR by TCRdb, which kept only in-frame beta chains. Identical CDR3 protein sequences are pooled into one entry, listed with their most common genes and DNA. The table for this sample lists almost 400,000 distinct CDR3 sequences; roughly 20% of them were counted only once. The biggest ten clones account for approximately 3.9% of the sample. The junction carries 2 bases between V and J, which are trimmed by 3 bases and 6 bases respectively. CDR1 MGHDK and CDR2 SYGVNS are derived from the germline V gene. The CDR3 goes from the cysteine to the phenylalanine over 11 residues. The sequence is cut down to CDR3 DNA, 33 bases in frame from base 1.

The receptor comes from a human donor who donated a stem cell graft to a child with acute myeloid leukemia. The sequencing used PBMCs from the stem cell graft donor, collected from the stem cell graft. The sequence is built from TRBV25-1 and TRBJ2-2; the D segment cannot be called with confidence. The DNA sequence is given as TGTGCCAGCAGTGAGGCCGGGGAGCTGTTTTTT. Translation gives CASSEAGELFF.